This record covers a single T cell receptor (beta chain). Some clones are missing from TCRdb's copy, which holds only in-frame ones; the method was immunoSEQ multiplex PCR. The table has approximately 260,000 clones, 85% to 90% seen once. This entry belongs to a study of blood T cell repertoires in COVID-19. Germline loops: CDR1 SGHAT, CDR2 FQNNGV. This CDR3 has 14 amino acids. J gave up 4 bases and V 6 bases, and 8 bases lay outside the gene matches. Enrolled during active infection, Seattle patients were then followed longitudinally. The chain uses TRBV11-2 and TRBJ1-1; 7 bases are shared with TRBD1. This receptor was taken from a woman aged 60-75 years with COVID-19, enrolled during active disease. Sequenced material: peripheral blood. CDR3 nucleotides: TGTGCCAGCAGTCAATCGACAGGGCGCACTGAAGCTTTCTTT. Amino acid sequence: CASSQSTGRTEAFF. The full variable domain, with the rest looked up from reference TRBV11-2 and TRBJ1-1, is EAGVAQSPRYKIIEKRQSVAFWCNPISGHATLYWYQQILGQGPKLLIQFQNNGVVDDSQLPKDRFSAERLKGVDSTLKIQPAKLEDSAVYLCASSQSTGRTEAFFGQGTRLTVV.